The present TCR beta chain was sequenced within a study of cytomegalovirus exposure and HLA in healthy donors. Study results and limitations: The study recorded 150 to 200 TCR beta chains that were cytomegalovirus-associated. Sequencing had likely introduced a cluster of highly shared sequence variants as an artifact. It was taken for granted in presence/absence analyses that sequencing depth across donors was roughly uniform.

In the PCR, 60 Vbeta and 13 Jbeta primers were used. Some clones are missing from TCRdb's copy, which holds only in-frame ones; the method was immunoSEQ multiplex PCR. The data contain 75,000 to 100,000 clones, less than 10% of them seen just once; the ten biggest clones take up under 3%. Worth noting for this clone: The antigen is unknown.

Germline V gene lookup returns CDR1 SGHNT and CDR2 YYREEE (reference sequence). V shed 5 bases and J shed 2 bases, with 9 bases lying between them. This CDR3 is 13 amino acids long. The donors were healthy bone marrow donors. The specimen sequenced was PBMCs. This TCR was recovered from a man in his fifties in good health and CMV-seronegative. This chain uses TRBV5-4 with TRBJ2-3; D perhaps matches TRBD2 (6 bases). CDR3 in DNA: TGTGCCAGCAGAGCGGGTTTCACAGATACGCAGTATTTT. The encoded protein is CASRAGFTDTQYF. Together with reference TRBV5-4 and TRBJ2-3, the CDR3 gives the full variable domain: ETGVTQSPTHLIKTRGQQVTLRCSSQSGHNTVSWYQQALGQGPQFIFQYYREEENGRGNFPPRFSGLQFPNYSSELNVNALELDDSALYLCASRAGFTDTQYFGPGTRLTVL.